This T cell receptor beta chain was sequenced during a study of Tregs in tolerant kidney transplant recipients. There are 14 residues in the CDR3. Between the trimmed V and J ends, which lost 3 bases and 1 base, there was a span of 10 bases. The germline V gene encodes CDR1 MNHEY and CDR2 SVGAGI. The repertoire was sequenced with immunoSEQ multiplex PCR; TCRdb's copy has only in-frame clones and lacks some. The sample includes approximately 47,000 clones, roughly 89% of them seen just once. General study findings and limits: For some patients, primers changed over time, blocking nucleotide-level comparison.

This clone has a single count. The antigen is not known. Mixed chimerism was transient after nonmyeloablative marrow transplants from related graft donors. Unstimulated regulatory T cells (CD4+CD25+CD127-), CD4+CD25- non-regulatory cells, CD4 and CD8 cells were FACS-sorted from thawed PBMCs. The chain employs TRBV6-5 and TRBJ2-7, with TRBD1 as a possible D gene (6 bases). Sequenced here: CD8+ T cells from blood (PBMCs), sampled 12 months after the transplant. The receptor was isolated from a human patient who received a combined kidney and bone marrow transplant. Some T cells may be transferred from the graft donor. The CDR3 region has the DNA TGTGCCAGCAGTTATGCCGGGACATCCTACGAGCAGTACTTC. Its translation: CASSYAGTSYEQYF.